This T cell receptor beta chain was recorded in a study of blood T cell repertoires in COVID-19. At the level of the study: Acute-phase and convalescent COVID-19 samples originated in the United States, Italy and Spain.

Data came from immunoSEQ multiplex PCR; TCRdb stores just in-frame clones and leaves some out. The repertoire holds 90,000 to 150,000 clones, with 75% to 85% as singletons. Germline values: CDR1 MDHEN, CDR2 SYDVKM. The J segment lost 0 bases and the V segment lost 5 bases, leaving 3 bases of the junction unmatched. The CDR3 contains 14 residues. This rearrangement joins TRBV28 to TRBJ1-1; 7 nucleotides match TRBD1. This TCR derives from a human donor in a cohort sampled during active COVID-19. Sequencing was carried out using peripheral blood. In DNA form, the CDR3 reads TGTGCCAGCAGTCGAGGGGGCATGAACACTGAAGCTTTCTTT. Its translation: CASSRGGMNTEAFF.